The 21 T cell receptor beta chains below come from one sample, sequenced in a study of T cells in Graves' hyperthyroidism and ophthalmopathy. The source material, RNA transcripts, was used to amplify TCR beta CDR3 regions. The HTBI primer set drove a first-round RT-PCR of the TCR CDR3. TCRdb re-called the multiplex PCR reads with MiXCR, one entry per CDR3 protein. The data contain hundreds of thousands of distinct CDR3 sequences, roughly a sixth of them singletons. Sequencing was carried out using blood. The source is a woman between 18 and 30 years old with Graves' ophthalmopathy.

J is TRBJ2-1 and V is TRBV7-9; 12 bases are shared with TRBD1. The CDR3 spans 17 residues. Germline CDR1 reads SEHNR; CDR2 reads FQNEAQ (reference sequence). Losses at the gene ends were 4 bases for V and 9 bases for J; bases not matched to a gene: 13. The CDR3 loop reads CASSSNRRDRGRGEQFF. Here the CDR3 DNA reads TGTGCCAGCAGCTCAAACCGCCGGGACAGGGGGCGCGGTGAGCAGTTCTTC. Filled out from reference TRBV7-9 and TRBJ2-1, the complete variable domain reads DTGVSQNPRHKITKRGQNVTFRCDPISEHNRLYWYRQTLGQGPEFLTYFQNEAQLEKSRLLSDRFSAERPKGSFSTLEIQRTEQGDSAMYLCASSSNRRDRGRGEQFFGPGTRLTVL.

This clonotype was counted many times. The chain couples TRBV5-5 to TRBJ1-5, with no clear D. This CDR3 has 16 residues. Germline V gene data show CDR1 as SGHKS and CDR2 as YYEKEE (reference sequence). V was clipped by 2 bases and J by 3 bases, with 15 bases between them. CDR3 sequence (DNA): TGTGCCAGCAGCTTCACGGACGGAGGACCCAATCAGCCCCAGCATTTT. Amino acid sequence: CASSFTDGGPNQPQHF.

The chain employs TRBV19 and TRBJ1-1; D unclear. Germline V CDR1 and CDR2: LNHDA, SQIVND (reference sequence). The length of the CDR3 is 14 residues. The V gene lost 5 bases and the J gene lost 5 bases, with 15 bases spanning the gap. The CDR3 loop reads CASSPDNLGTEAFF. The CDR3 nucleotides are TGTGCCAGTAGTCCCGACAACTTAGGAACTGAAGCTTTCTTT. The full variable domain, completed using reference TRBV19 and TRBJ1-1, is DGGITQSPKYLFRKEGQNVTLSCEQNLNHDAMYWYRQDPGQGLRLIYYSQIVNDFQKGDIAEGYSVSREKKESFPLTVTSAQKNPTAFYLCASSPDNLGTEAFFGQGTRLTVV.

Ten or more counts support this clonotype. This chain connects TRBV28 to TRBJ2-7, with TRBD1 identical over 7 bases. V gave up 10 bases and J gave up 1 base; unmatched junction bases: 7. The CDR3 totals 13 residues. Per germline, CDR1 MDHEN and CDR2 SYDVKM. The CDR3 here is CAMPGTASYEQYF. The CDR3 nucleotides read TGTGCCATGCCCGGGACAGCGTCCTACGAGCAGTACTTC. Full variable domain (rest looked up from reference TRBV28 and TRBJ2-7): DVKVTQSSRYLVKRTGEKVFLECVQDMDHENMFWYRQDPGLGLRLIYFSYDVKMKEKGDIPEGYSVSREKKERFSLILESASTNQTSMYLCAMPGTASYEQYFGPGTRLTVT.

This clonotype was detected ten times or more. The chain couples TRBV7-6 to TRBJ2-3; D may be TRBD2 (5 bases). This CDR3 comprises 15 residues. Germline values: CDR1 SGHVS, CDR2 FNYEAQ. The V gene lost 0 bases and the J gene lost 2 bases, with 9 bases spanning the gap. The CDR3 loop reads CASSLAAAITDTQYF. The CDR3 coding sequence is TGTGCCAGCAGCTTAGCAGCGGCAATCACAGATACGCAGTATTTT.

The chain has TRBV20-1 and TRBJ2-3; possible D gene TRBD2, 6 bases. The CDR3 spans 14 residues. Looked up from germline, CDR1 is DFQATT and CDR2 is SNEGSKA (reference sequence). The CDR3 DNA reads as TGCAGCCTCCCCCCTGGTGGTCGGGGGGATACGCAGTATTTT. This translates into CSLPPGGRGDTQYF.

This chain's CDR3 is CSARSLAETRYSTDTQYF. The CDR3 nucleotides are TGCAGTGCTAGGTCGCTAGCGGAAACCCGATATAGCACAGATACGCAGTATTTT. The rearrangement joins TRBV20-1 to TRBJ2-3; 7 nucleotides align to TRBD2. In germline, CDR1 is DFQATT, CDR2 SNEGSKA (reference sequence). The CDR3 covers 18 residues. Trimming at V came to 3 bases and at J to 0 bases, leaving 15 bases not matched to a gene.

This clonotype was seen ten or more times. This chain links TRBV2 with TRBJ1-6; 7 nucleotides match TRBD1. Germline V lookup: CDR1 SNHLY, CDR2 FYNNEI. There are 17 residues in the CDR3. V trimming: 3 bases; J trimming: 9 bases; junction bases outside the gene matches: 14. The CDR3 sequence is CASSDPFIRDSFSPLHF. As DNA, the CDR3 is TGTGCCAGCAGTGATCCGTTTATCCGGGACAGCTTTTCACCCCTCCACTTT.

This clonotype was seen ten or more times. The chain carries TRBV30 and TRBJ2-5; 8 bases match TRBD2. This CDR3 is 16 amino acids long. V shed 3 bases, J shed 0 bases, and the junction held 9 bases outside the gene matches. CDR1 is GTSNPN and CDR2 is SVGIG in the germline V gene (reference sequence). CDR3 nucleotides: TGTGCCTGGAGCCCTAGGTCGGGGGGGAACCAAGAGACCCAGTACTTC. Translated, it gives CAWSPRSGGNQETQYF.

This clonotype has ten or more counts. The chain combines TRBV28 with TRBJ2-7; 7 nucleotides match TRBD2. V trimming: 5 bases; J trimming: 0 bases; junction bases outside the gene matches: 10. The CDR3 sequence is 16 residues long. Germline values: CDR1 MDHEN, CDR2 SYDVKM. CDR3 amino acids: CASSPLGAGSSYEQYF. The DNA for the CDR3 is TGTGCCAGCAGTCCTCTCGGAGCGGGGAGCTCCTACGAGCAGTACTTC.

There are many counts of this clonotype. The V gene is TRBV30, the J gene TRBJ1-1; D is ambiguous. The CDR3 runs 12 residues. Germline lookup yields CDR1 GTSNPN and CDR2 SVGIG (reference sequence). V was clipped by 0 bases and J by 7 bases, with 9 bases between them. The CDR3: CAWSVEAVEAFF. CDR3 nucleotides: TGTGCCTGGAGTGTGGAGGCCGTTGAAGCTTTCTTT.

This clonotype was counted only a few times. The CDR3 DNA reads TGTGCCAGCAGCTCACGAACAGGGGGCCTCACTGAAGCTTTCTTT. It translates to CASSSRTGGLTEAFF. This chain uses TRBV11-1 with TRBJ1-1; TRBD1 aligns across 9 bases. V was pared by 4 bases and J by 4 bases, with 7 bases of the junction left unmatched. There are 15 residues in the CDR3. Germline CDR1 and CDR2: SGHAT and FQDESV (reference sequence).

The sample holds one count of this clonotype. This rearrangement joins TRBV20-1 to TRBJ2-5; TRBD2 is a possible D gene (5 bases). Germline V gene lookup returns CDR1 DFQATT and CDR2 SNEGSKA (reference sequence). V shed 3 bases and J shed 0 bases, with 11 bases lying between them. The CDR3 covers 14 residues. The CDR3 nucleotides read TGCAGTGCTAGCTACCTAGCTAACCAAGAGACCCAGTACTTC. Amino acids: CSASYLANQETQYF.

The chain uses TRBV29-1 and TRBJ2-1; TRBD2 matches 13 bases. Per the germline V gene, CDR1 is SQVTM and CDR2 is ANQGSEA. The CDR3 has 17 amino acids. The junction had 15 bases not matched to a gene; V was cut back by 4 bases and J by 9 bases. In nucleotides, the CDR3 is TGCAGCGTTGTATCCGGGTTAGGACTAGCGGGAGACGTTGAGCAGTTCTTC. Translation gives CSVVSGLGLAGDVEQFF.

This clonotype has a count of ten or more. The gene calls are TRBV30 and TRBJ1-1; D is undetermined. The CDR3 contains 12 residues. V was clipped by 0 bases and J by 4 bases, with 6 bases between them. CDR1 is GTSNPN, CDR2 SVGIG, per germline (reference sequence). CDR3 region: CAWSVLGTEAFF. CDR3 bases: TGTGCCTGGAGTGTACTGGGCACTGAAGCTTTCTTT.

The rearrangement uses TRBV11-2 and TRBJ2-3; 11 bases agree with TRBD2. Trimming at V came to 5 bases and at J to 0 bases, leaving 4 bases not matched to a gene. CDR1 SGHAT and CDR2 FQNNGV come from the germline V gene. The CDR3 consists of 16 residues. The CDR3 DNA reads TGTGCCAGCAGCAGGCGACTAGCGGGGAGCACAGATACGCAGTATTTT. Protein: CASSRRLAGSTDTQYF. The variable domain in full, with the rest retrieved from reference TRBV11-2 and TRBJ2-3, is EAGVAQSPRYKIIEKRQSVAFWCNPISGHATLYWYQQILGQGPKLLIQFQNNGVVDDSQLPKDRFSAERLKGVDSTLKIQPAKLEDSAVYLCASSRRLAGSTDTQYFGPGTRLTVL.

J is TRBJ2-1 and V is TRBV28, with D possibly TRBD2 on 6 matching bases. The CDR3 has 14 amino acids. Germline CDR1 is MDHEN and CDR2 is SYDVKM. Trimming shortened V by 11 bases and J by 2 bases, and 16 bases separated the two germline ends. The CDR3 DNA sequence: TGTGCCCTTGTCCCGGGAGAACCCTACAATGAGCAGTTCTTC. Amino acids: CALVPGEPYNEQFF.

The sample holds many counts of this clonotype. This chain uses TRBV12-3 or TRBV12-4 with TRBJ1-1; D is undetermined. The CDR3 spans 15 residues. V gave up 4 bases and J gave up 0 bases, with 12 bases separating them. This CDR3 reads CASSSQLTLNTEAFF. The CDR3 nucleotides read TGTGCCAGCAGTTCCCAGTTGACATTGAACACTGAAGCTTTCTTT.

In its sample, this clonotype was seen a few times. This sequence joins TRBV28 and TRBJ1-2, with D possibly TRBD1 on 6 matching bases. V was shortened by 6 bases and J by 4 bases, with 18 bases between the two germline ends. Germline-derived CDR1 and CDR2 are MDHEN and SYDVKM. CDR3 length: 15 amino acids. DNA for the CDR3: TGTGCCAGCAGGGTACAGGGTGGGGGGCCCTATGGCTACACCTTC. It yields the protein CASRVQGGGPYGYTF.

This rearrangement joins TRBV15 to TRBJ1-5; D uncertain. The CDR3 covers 16 residues. The germline V gene has CDR1 LNHNV and CDR2 YYDKDF (reference sequence). The V gene lost 0 bases and the J gene lost 0 bases, with 9 bases spanning the gap. The CDR3, as DNA: TGTGCCACCAGCAGAGATGTCCGGTATAGCAATCAGCCCCAGCATTTT. Translation: CATSRDVRYSNQPQHF. Filled out from reference TRBV15 and TRBJ1-5, the complete variable domain reads DAMVIQNPRYQVTQFGKPVTLSCSQTLNHNVMYWYQQKSSQAPKLLFHYYDKDFNNEADTPDNFQSRRPNTSFCFLDIRSPGLGDTAMYLCATSRDVRYSNQPQHFGDGTRLSIL.

The chain has TRBV10-3 and TRBJ2-4; D uncertain. The germline gives CDR1 ENHRY, CDR2 SYGVKD. The germline V and J ends were trimmed by 9 bases and 6 bases, with 9 bases remaining between them. This CDR3 region has 11 residues. In nucleotides, the CDR3 is TGTGCCATTAAGGACGGAAACATTCAGTACTTC. It is translated as CAIKDGNIQYF.